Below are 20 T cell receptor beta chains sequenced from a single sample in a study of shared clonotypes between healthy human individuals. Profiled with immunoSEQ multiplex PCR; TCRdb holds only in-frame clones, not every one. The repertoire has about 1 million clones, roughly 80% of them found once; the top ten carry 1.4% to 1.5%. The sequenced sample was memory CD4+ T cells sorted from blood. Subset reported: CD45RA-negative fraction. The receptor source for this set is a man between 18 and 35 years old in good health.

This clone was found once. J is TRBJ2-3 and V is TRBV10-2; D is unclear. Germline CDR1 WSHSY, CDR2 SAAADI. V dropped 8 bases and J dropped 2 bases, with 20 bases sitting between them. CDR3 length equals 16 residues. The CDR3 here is CASAPFPGLTTDTQYF. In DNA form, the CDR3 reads TGCGCCAGCGCCCCATTCCCAGGATTGACCACAGATACGCAGTATTTT.

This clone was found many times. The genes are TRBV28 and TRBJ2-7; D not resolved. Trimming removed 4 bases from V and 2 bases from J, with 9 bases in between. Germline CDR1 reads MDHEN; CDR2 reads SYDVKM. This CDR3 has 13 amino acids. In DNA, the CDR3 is TGTGCCAGCAGTTCGGTCCGGGCCTACGAGCAGTACTTC. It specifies CASSSVRAYEQYF.

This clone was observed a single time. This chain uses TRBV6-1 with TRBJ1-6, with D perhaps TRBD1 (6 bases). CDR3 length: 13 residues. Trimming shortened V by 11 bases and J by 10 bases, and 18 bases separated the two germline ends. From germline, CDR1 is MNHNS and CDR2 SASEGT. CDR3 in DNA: TGTGCCTCCCAAATACAGGGAGGGTCACCCCTCCACTTT. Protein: CASQIQGGSPLHF.

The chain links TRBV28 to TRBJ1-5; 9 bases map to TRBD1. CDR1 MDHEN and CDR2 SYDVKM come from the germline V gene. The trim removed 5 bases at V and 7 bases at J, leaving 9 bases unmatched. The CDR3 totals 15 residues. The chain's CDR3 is CASSNPGQGNQPQHF. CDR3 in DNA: TGTGCCAGCAGTAACCCGGGACAGGGTAACCAGCCCCAGCATTTT. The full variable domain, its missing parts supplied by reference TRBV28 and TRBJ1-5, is DVKVTQSSRYLVKRTGEKVFLECVQDMDHENMFWYRQDPGLGLRLIYFSYDVKMKEKGDIPEGYSVSREKKERFSLILESASTNQTSMYLCASSNPGQGNQPQHFGDGTRLSIL.

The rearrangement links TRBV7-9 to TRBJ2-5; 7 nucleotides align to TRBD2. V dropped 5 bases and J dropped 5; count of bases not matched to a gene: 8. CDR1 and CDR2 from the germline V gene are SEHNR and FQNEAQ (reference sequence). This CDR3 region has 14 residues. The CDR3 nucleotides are TGTGCCAGCAGCCGACCTTCCGGGAGGGAGACCCAGTACTTC. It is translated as CASSRPSGRETQYF.

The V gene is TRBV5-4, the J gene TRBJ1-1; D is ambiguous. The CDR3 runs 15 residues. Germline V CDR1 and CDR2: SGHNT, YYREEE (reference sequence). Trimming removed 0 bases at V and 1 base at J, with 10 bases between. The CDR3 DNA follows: TGTGCCAGCAGCTTGGGGGTCGACAAGAACACTGAAGCTTTCTTT. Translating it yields CASSLGVDKNTEAFF. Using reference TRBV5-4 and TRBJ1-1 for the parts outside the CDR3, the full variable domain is ETGVTQSPTHLIKTRGQQVTLRCSSQSGHNTVSWYQQALGQGPQFIFQYYREEENGRGNFPPRFSGLQFPNYSSELNVNALELDDSALYLCASSLGVDKNTEAFFGQGTRLTVV.

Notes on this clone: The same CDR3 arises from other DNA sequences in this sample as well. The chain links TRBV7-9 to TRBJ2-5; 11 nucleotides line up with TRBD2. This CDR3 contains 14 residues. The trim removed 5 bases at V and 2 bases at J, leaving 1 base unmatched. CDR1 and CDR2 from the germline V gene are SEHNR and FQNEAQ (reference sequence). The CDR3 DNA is TGTGCCAGCAGCCGGACTAGCGGGCAAGAGACCCAGTACTTC. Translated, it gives CASSRTSGQETQYF. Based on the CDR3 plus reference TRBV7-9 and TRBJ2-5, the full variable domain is DTGVSQNPRHKITKRGQNVTFRCDPISEHNRLYWYRQTLGQGPEFLTYFQNEAQLEKSRLLSDRFSAERPKGSFSTLEIQRTEQGDSAMYLCASSRTSGQETQYFGPGTRLLVL.

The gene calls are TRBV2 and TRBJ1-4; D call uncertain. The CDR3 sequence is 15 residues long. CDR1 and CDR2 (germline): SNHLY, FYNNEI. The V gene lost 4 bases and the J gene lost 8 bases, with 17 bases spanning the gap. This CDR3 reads CASSAGAAPGEKLFF. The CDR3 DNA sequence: TGTGCCAGCAGTGCGGGTGCCGCCCCTGGGGAAAAACTGTTTTTT.

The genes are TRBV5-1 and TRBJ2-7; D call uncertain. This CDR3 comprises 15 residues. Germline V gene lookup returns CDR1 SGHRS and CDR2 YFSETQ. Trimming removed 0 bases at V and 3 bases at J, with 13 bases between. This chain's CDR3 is CASSLERNSLYEQYF. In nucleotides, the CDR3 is TGCGCCAGCAGCTTGGAACGGAACTCTCTCTACGAGCAGTACTTC.

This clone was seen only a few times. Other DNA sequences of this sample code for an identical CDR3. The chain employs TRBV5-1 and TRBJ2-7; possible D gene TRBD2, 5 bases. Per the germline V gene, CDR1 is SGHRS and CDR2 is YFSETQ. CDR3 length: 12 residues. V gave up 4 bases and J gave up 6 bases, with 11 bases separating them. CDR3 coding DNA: TGCGCCAGCAGCCTCGCCGGAGGCGAGCAGTACTTC. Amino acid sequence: CASSLAGGEQYF.

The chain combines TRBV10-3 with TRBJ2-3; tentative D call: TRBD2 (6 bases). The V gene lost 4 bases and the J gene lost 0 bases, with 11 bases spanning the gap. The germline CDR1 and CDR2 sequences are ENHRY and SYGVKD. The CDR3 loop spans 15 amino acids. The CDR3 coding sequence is TGTGCCATCAGTGGCGGGGTAGCTAGCACAGATACGCAGTATTTT. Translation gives CAISGGVASTDTQYF.

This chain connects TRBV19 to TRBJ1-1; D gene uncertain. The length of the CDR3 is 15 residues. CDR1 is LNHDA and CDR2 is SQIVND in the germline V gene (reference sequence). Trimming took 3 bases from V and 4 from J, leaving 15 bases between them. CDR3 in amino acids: CASSIERLKGTEAFF. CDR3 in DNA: TGTGCCAGTAGTATCGAAAGACTAAAAGGCACTGAAGCTTTCTTT.

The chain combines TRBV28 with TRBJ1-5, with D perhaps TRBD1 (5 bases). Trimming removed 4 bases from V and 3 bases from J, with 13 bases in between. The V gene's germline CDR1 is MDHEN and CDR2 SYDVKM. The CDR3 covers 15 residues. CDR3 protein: CASSSETGYNQPQHF. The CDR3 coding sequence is TGTGCCAGCAGTTCCGAAACAGGATACAATCAGCCCCAGCATTTT.

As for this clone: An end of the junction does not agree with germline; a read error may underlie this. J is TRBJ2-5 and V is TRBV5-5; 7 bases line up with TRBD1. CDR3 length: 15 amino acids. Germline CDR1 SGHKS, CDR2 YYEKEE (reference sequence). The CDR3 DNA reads TGTGCCAGCAGTTTGGAGCCAGGGGGTTGGGAGACCCAGTACTTC. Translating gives CASSLEPGGWETQYF.

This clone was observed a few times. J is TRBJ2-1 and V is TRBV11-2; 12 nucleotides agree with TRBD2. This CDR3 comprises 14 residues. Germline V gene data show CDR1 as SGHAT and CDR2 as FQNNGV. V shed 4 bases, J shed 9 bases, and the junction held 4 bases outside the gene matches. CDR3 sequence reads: CASSSGLAGIEQFF. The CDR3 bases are TGTGCCAGCAGCTCCGGACTAGCGGGAATTGAGCAGTTCTTC.

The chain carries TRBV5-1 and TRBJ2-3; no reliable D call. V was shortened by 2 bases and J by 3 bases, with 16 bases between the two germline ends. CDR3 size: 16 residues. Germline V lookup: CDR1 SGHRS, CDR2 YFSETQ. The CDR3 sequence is CASSLSAGPGTDTQYF. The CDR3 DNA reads TGCGCCAGCAGCTTATCGGCAGGACCCGGGACAGATACGCAGTATTTT.

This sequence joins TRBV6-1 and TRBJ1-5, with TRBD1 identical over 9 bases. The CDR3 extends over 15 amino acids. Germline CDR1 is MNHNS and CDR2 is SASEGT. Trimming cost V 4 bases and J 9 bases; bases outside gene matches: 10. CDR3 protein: CASSVGTGTDWPQHF. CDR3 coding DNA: TGTGCCAGCAGTGTGGGGACAGGGACAGATTGGCCCCAGCATTTT.

CDR3 DNA sequence: TGCAGCGCCCGAACAGGGTCCACTGAAGCTTTCTTT. This codes for CSARTGSTEAFF. The chain couples TRBV29-1 to TRBJ1-1, with D possibly being TRBD1 (6 bases). The germline CDR1 and CDR2 sequences are SQVTM and ANQGSEA. This CDR3 is built from 12 residues. With 7 bases removed from V and 4 bases from J, the gap between germline ends came to 13 bases.

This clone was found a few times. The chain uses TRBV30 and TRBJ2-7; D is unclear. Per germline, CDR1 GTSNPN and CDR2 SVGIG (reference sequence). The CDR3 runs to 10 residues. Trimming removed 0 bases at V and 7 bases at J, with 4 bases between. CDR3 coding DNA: TGTGCCTGGAGTGTGCGTGAGCAGTACTTC. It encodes CAWSVREQYF.

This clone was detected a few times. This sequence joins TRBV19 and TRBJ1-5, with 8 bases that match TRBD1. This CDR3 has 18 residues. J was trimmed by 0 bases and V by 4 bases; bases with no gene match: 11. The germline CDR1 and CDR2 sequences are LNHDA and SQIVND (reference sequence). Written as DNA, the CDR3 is TGTGCCAGTAGTACCGTGGACAGGGCGCGAGATAGCAATCAGCCCCAGCATTTT. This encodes CASSTVDRARDSNQPQHF.